This T cell receptor beta chain was identified in a study of low-dose radiotherapy and immunotherapy resistance in tumors. This clonotype was counted many times. Primers used for first-strand cDNA, a TRAV- and TRBV-specific set, covered both alpha and beta chains. A constant-region primer paired with the V-primer adapter amplified TCRs over about 19 PCR cycles. TCRdb itself ran the reads through MiXCR, one entry per CDR3 protein. The data show about 100,000 distinct CDR3 sequences, about 20% seen once. Time point specified: after trial treatment. Treatment denoted: LDRT plus nivolumab, ipilimumab, low-dose cyclophosphamide and aspirin (RACIN trial). This receptor was taken from a male donor with prostate cancer. The sequencing used PBMCs, collected after low-dose radiotherapy plus immunotherapy.

CDR3: CASSNRVNEQFF. The CDR3 DNA is TGTGCCAGCTCAAACAGGGTCAATGAGCAGTTCTTC. The chain employs TRBV18 and TRBJ2-1, with D possibly being TRBD1 (6 bases). The V end was cut by 5 bases, the J end by 6 bases, with 8 bases between. The CDR3 is made up of 12 amino acids. Germline V gene data show CDR1 as KGHSH and CDR2 as LQKENI.